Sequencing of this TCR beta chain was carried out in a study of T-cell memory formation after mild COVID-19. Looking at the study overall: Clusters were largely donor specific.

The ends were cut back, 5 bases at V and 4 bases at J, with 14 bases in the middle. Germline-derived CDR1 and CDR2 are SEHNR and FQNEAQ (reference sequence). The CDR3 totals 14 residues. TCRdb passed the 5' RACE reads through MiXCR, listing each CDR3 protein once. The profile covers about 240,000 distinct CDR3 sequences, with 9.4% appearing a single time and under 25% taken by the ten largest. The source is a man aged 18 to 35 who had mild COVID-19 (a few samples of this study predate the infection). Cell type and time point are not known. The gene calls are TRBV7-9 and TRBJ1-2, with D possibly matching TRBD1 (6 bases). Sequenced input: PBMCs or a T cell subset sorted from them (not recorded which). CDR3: CASSVDRIVYGYTF. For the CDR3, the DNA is TGTGCCAGCAGCGTCGACAGGATCGTCTATGGCTACACCTTC.